This T cell receptor (beta chain) appears in the sequencing data of a study of OX40 agonist ivuxolimab in advanced cancers. Study details: Allowance was made for prior anti-PD-1, anti-PD-L1 or anti-CTLA-4 therapy, and roughly 39% had some.

This CDR3 has 13 amino acids. Trimming pared 0 bases from V and 8 bases from J, leaving 8 bases between. The germline CDR1 and CDR2 sequences are SGHTA and FQGTGA. Regarding this clone: Its matching antigen is unknown.

Sequenced by immunoSEQ multiplex PCR; TCRdb stores in-frame clones only, minus some. The profile shows 80,000 to 95,000 clones, 92% of them singletons. Study outcomes and limitations: Antigens targeted by the expanded peripheral T cells were not determined.

Here the sequenced sample was CD4+ or CD8+ T cells sorted from blood, taken in a trial of the OX40 agonist ivuxolimab. The rearrangement uses TRBV7-3 and TRBJ2-1; D gene uncertain. This sequence was found in an adult with an advanced solid tumor such as melanoma, head and neck, liver or kidney cancer. The CDR3 bases are TGTGCCAGCAGCTTAACAGGGCCCGATGAGCAGTTCTTC. It yields the protein CASSLTGPDEQFF.